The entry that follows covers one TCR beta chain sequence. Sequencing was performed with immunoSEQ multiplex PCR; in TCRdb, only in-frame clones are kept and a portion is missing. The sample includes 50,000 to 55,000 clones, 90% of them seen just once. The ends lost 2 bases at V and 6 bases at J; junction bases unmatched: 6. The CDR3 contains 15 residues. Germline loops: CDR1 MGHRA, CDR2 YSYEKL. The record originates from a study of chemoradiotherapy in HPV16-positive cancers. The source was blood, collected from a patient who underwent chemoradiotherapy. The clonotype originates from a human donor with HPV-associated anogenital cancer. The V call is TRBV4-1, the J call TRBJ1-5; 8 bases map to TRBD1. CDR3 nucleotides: TGCGCCAGCAGCCAACACCCAGGGGGCAGTCAGCCCCAGCATTTT. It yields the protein CASSQHPGGSQPQHF.